This TCR beta chain originates from a study of graft-versus-host responses after intestinal transplantation. The overall study: The recipients all started with anti-thymocyte globulin induction and then took tacrolimus and steroids for around 3 years.

This CDR3 has 17 residues. V dropped 4 bases and J dropped 4 bases, with 23 bases sitting between them. Per the germline V gene, CDR1 is SGHDT and CDR2 is YYEEEE. Findings and limits, study-wide: GvH clones detected in recipient marrow included some appearing first in ileum or blood. Across patients carrying graft-donor T cell macrochimerism, allografts held high graft-versus-host to host-versus-graft clonal ratios.

The table came from immunoSEQ multiplex PCR; TCRdb's copy has only in-frame clones and leaves some out. The data hold 85,000 to 100,000 clones, with 85% to 95% observed a single time. Comments on this clone: Antigen: not known.

Sample: unstimulated CD8+ T cells sorted from spleen or lymph node cells, taken before transplant. This sequence was found in a human donor who was the organ donor for an intestinal transplant. The chain combines TRBV5-6 with TRBJ1-1; perhaps TRBD1 as D (5 bases). CDR3 DNA sequence: TGTGCCAGCAGCCCCATGGGGGGAAGGGGTTCGATCACTGAAGCTTTCTTT. Translating it yields CASSPMGGRGSITEAFF.